This T cell receptor (beta chain) was observed in a study of blood T cell repertoires in COVID-19. Study background: COVID-19 samples from acute and convalescent phases originated in the United States, Italy and Spain. The analysed material was cDNA or gDNA that came from T cells, B-cell-depleted T cells, or PBMCs.

Original methodology: Cell counts per sample came from amplifying reference gene primers. Sequencing used immunoSEQ multiplex PCR; TCRdb keeps in-frame clones, though not all of them. That table gives V, J and clone size, and the DNA gave D and trimming. The data show around 250,000 clones, 70% to 85% seen once. The CDR3 sequence is 14 residues long. V trimming: 5 bases; J trimming: 6 bases; junction bases outside the gene matches: 7. In germline, CDR1 is SGHDT, CDR2 YYEEEE. The V call is TRBV5-6, the J call TRBJ1-2; 10 nucleotides agree with TRBD1. The source is a woman of 80 years or more with acute or convalescent COVID-19. Sequencing input: peripheral blood. In DNA, the CDR3 is TGTGCCAGCAGACTTCCGGGACAGGGGAATGGCTACACCTTC. It encodes CASRLPGQGNGYTF.